This T cell receptor (beta chain) came from a study of blood T cell repertoires in COVID-19. Study as a whole: Acute-phase and convalescent COVID-19 samples originated in the United States, Italy and Spain.

In the authors' methods: Counts of nucleated cells, estimated from reference gene primer amplification, were obtained. Assay used: immunoSEQ multiplex PCR; TCRdb lists only in-frame clones, some missing. V, J and clone size derive from that table, while D and trimming were established from the DNA sequence. The data contain about 260,000 clones, over 65% of them singletons. The CDR3 is 15 residues long. Germline V lookup: CDR1 ENHRY, CDR2 SYGVKD. The trim removed 6 bases at V and 4 bases at J, leaving 7 bases unmatched. The chain has TRBV10-3 and TRBJ2-5; 11 bases map to TRBD1. The clonotype was recovered from a man aged 55 to 69 who had recovered from COVID-19. The sequencing sample was made of peripheral blood. CDR3 loop: CAISARDRGGETQYF. CDR3 DNA: TGTGCCATCAGCGCCAGGGACAGGGGGGGAGAGACCCAGTACTTC.